This TCR beta chain was documented in a study of Ad26.COV2.S vaccination and SARS-CoV-2 variants. This CDR3 has 15 amino acids. CDR1 GTSNPN and CDR2 SVGIG come from the germline V gene (reference sequence). The V end lost 1 base, the J end lost 7 bases, and 19 bases lay between the germline ends. As regards this clone: Its antigen remains unidentified.

Study-level points and caveats: Spike-specific TCR breadth was greater in vaccine than placebo recipients.

Data came from immunoSEQ multiplex PCR; TCRdb stores just in-frame clones and leaves some out. The sample shows some 520,000 clones, roughly 87% of them seen only once. Treatment indicated: about 20 received Ad26.COV2.S at low or high dose, single or two shots; about 5 received placebo; per-sample allocation not given. Material that was analyzed had been drawn on day 63 after the first vaccine or placebo injection. Its platform was an Ad26 vector, and its expressed antigen was Wuhan-strain SARS-CoV-2 spike. Specimen: peripheral blood, collected in a trial of Ad26.COV2.S vaccine versus placebo. The gene calls are TRBV30 and TRBJ1-1; D is unclear. The TCR originated in a person aged 18-60 years who received the Ad26.COV2.S COVID-19 vaccine or a placebo. Here the CDR3 reads CAWSGEIPRGLEAFF. In DNA, the CDR3 is TGTGCCTGGAGTGGGGAGATCCCCCGCGGACTTGAAGCTTTCTTT. Full variable domain (missing parts from reference TRBV30 and TRBJ1-1): SQTIHQWPATLVQPVGSPLSLECTVEGTSNPNLYWYRQAAGRGLQLLFYSVGIGQISSEVPQNLSASRPQDRQFILSSKKLLLSDSGFYLCAWSGEIPRGLEAFFGQGTRLTVV.